This T cell receptor beta chain was obtained from a study of siplizumab effects on memory and regulatory T cells. Sequencing used immunoSEQ multiplex PCR; TCRdb keeps in-frame clones, though not all of them. This sample has 100,000 to 110,000 clones, with around 93% found just once. CDR3 size: 13 residues. Trimming left V 1 base short and J 4 bases short, with 5 bases between. The germline gives CDR1 LNHNV, CDR2 YYDKDF (reference sequence). The specimen was non-Treg CD4+ T cells sorted from blood. This clonotype was obtained from a human donor in good health. This chain uses TRBV15 with TRBJ1-3; D uncertain. DNA for the CDR3: TGTGCCACCAGCAGAGGCTTCGGAAACACCATATATTTT. Protein sequence: CATSRGFGNTIYF.